This T cell receptor beta chain was sequenced during a study of T cells expressing NK-cell markers. This CDR3 is 15 amino acids long. The germline V gene has CDR1 SGHRS and CDR2 YFSETQ. TCRdb reprocessed the 5' RACE reads; each CDR3 protein has one entry and no DNA is given. The table lists 350,000 to 500,000 distinct CDR3 sequences, with 7.3% in the top ten. The sample consisted of blood T cells: a sorted CD56 or NKG2C T cell subset, CD4+ or CD8+ T cells, or bulk PBMC T cells (not recorded which). The chain is built from TRBV5-1 and TRBJ2-1; the TCRdb D gene call, TRBD2, has no DNA to confirm it. This TCR came from a woman between 18 and 70 years old in good health. CDR3 amino acids: CASSLGGSTYNEQFF.